This TCR beta chain was captured by sequencing in a study of blood T cell repertoires in COVID-19. Background on the study: Sources were T cells, B-cell-depleted T cells, or PBMCs; the material itself was cDNA or gDNA.

Original methodology: Estimation of nucleated cell counts was performed using reference gene primer amplification. Sequencing was performed with immunoSEQ multiplex PCR; in TCRdb, only in-frame clones are kept and a portion is missing. V, J and clone size derive from that table, while D and trimming were established from the DNA sequence. The table has about 48,000 clones, 80% to 90% seen once. The CDR3 contains 15 residues. J gave up 1 base and V 4 bases, and 3 bases lay outside the gene matches. Looked up from germline, CDR1 is LGHDT and CDR2 is YNNKEL (reference sequence). Only one count was recorded for this clone.

This sequence was found in a woman of 80 years or more with acute or convalescent COVID-19. This chain uses TRBV3-1 (or the pseudogene TRBV3-2) with TRBJ1-5; 8 nucleotides align to TRBD1. Input material: peripheral blood. The CDR3 DNA is TGTGCCAGCAGCCTGGACAGGGCGAGCAATCAGCCCCAGCATTTT. Amino acids: CASSLDRASNQPQHF.